The 9 T cell receptor beta chains presented below share a single source sample, sequenced in a study of T cell responses to AZD1222 COVID-19 vaccine (dated by TCRdb to 2020 to 2023). Library preparation used the immunoSEQ multiplex PCR assay. What TCRdb holds here is the immuneACCESS table cut down to in-frame rearrangements. Part of the clones is not present; checked against another copy, under half of the missing clones reflect an unresolved V gene, and the others are unexplained. For this sample the table gives fewer than 75,000 clones, of which approximately 90% were detected only once. The ten largest clones add up to over 5.5% of the sample. Sample time point, as interpreted from the label and publication: about 28 days (+/-7) after the second vaccine dose. Explained via the paper, the treatment or condition label denotes: meningococcal conjugate vaccine given as trial control. The sequenced sample was peripheral blood, obtained 28 days after the second dose of the MenACWY control vaccine. Receptors were obtained from an adult who received the MenACWY meningococcal vaccine as a control.

V and J are TRBV5-5 and TRBJ2-7, with D tentatively TRBD2 (7 bases). Trimming left V 4 bases short and J 6 bases short, with 11 bases between. This CDR3 comprises 12 residues. CDR1 is SGHKS, CDR2 YYEKEE, per germline (reference sequence). CDR3 region: CASSPGGAEQYF. CDR3 DNA sequence: TGTGCCAGCAGCCCTGGGGGGGCCGAGCAGTACTTC.

The CDR3 DNA reads as TGTGCCAGCAGCTTACGGATGGCTTCCTACGAGCAGTACTTC. Its translation is CASSLRMASYEQYF. This chain connects TRBV7-2 to TRBJ2-7; D unresolved. Trimming removed 2 bases from V and 1 base from J, with 9 bases in between. This CDR3 has 14 amino acids. In germline, CDR1 is SGHTA, CDR2 FQGNSA.

The chain employs TRBV27 and TRBJ1-2; D is unresolved. Trimming left V 4 bases short and J 8 bases short, with 20 bases between. CDR1 and CDR2 (germline): MNHEY, SMNVEV (reference sequence). There are 15 residues in the CDR3. CDR3 DNA sequence: TGTGCCAGCAGTTCCAGTCGCGGAGGCATGGGAGGCTACACCTTC. It codes for CASSSSRGGMGGYTF.

This clone was seen a single time. The V call is TRBV5-6, the J call TRBJ2-1; TRBD1 agrees at 8 bases. Germline values: CDR1 SGHDT, CDR2 YYEEEE. V was clipped by 1 base and J by 16 bases; unmatched bases: 7. The CDR3 consists of 12 residues. The CDR3 DNA reads TGTGCCAGCAGCTTGCCTACAGGGGGTAAATTCTTC. It yields the protein CASSLPTGGKFF.

The chain uses TRBV14 and TRBJ1-2; 7 positions agree with TRBD1. Germline V lookup: CDR1 SGHDN, CDR2 FVKESK. With 4 bases clipped from V and 2 bases from J, the junction kept 7 bases outside the gene matches. The CDR3 consists of 15 residues. The CDR3 DNA sequence: TGTGCCAGCAGCCCAAACCGGGGACAGAACTATGGCTACACCTTC. Encoded protein: CASSPNRGQNYGYTF.

This rearrangement joins TRBV10-2 to TRBJ2-7; 9 nucleotides line up with TRBD1. The CDR3 runs 16 residues. Trimming at V came to 7 bases and at J to 7 bases, leaving 17 bases not matched to a gene. The germline CDR1 and CDR2 sequences are WSHSY and SAAADI. The CDR3 sequence is CASISPGQGPRGEQYF. The CDR3 nucleotides are TGCGCCAGCATCTCACCGGGACAGGGACCGAGAGGAGAGCAGTACTTC.

This clone has only one observation. J is TRBJ1-3 and V is TRBV7-9; D gene ambiguous. CDR1 and CDR2 (germline): SEHNR, FQNEAQ (reference sequence). This CDR3 spans 15 amino acids. V was clipped by 4 bases and J by 1 base, with 11 bases between them. CDR3 sequence reads: CASSSDKRSGNTIYF. The DNA of the CDR3 is TGTGCCAGCAGCTCCGACAAAAGATCTGGAAACACCATATATTTT.

The chain has TRBV5-1 and TRBJ2-1, with 8 bases matching TRBD1. The CDR3 is 16 amino acids. The ends lost 1 base at V and 3 bases at J; junction bases unmatched: 6. Per the germline V gene, CDR1 is SGHRS and CDR2 is YFSETQ. DNA of the CDR3: TGCGCCAGCAGCTTGTTAGGGACAGGATTCTACAATGAGCAGTTCTTC. Encoded protein: CASSLLGTGFYNEQFF.

This chain connects TRBV2 to TRBJ2-2; the match to TRBD1 covers 7 bases. From germline, CDR1 is SNHLY and CDR2 FYNNEI. V trimming: 11 bases; J trimming: 0 bases; junction bases outside the gene matches: 9. The CDR3 is 15 amino acids. CDR3 loop: CASIPGGANTGELFF. The CDR3 region has the DNA TGTGCCTCGATACCAGGGGGAGCGAACACCGGGGAGCTGTTTTTT. Complete variable domain (other parts from reference TRBV2 and TRBJ2-2): EPEVTQTPSHQVTQMGQEVILRCVPISNHLYFYWYRQILGQKVEFLVSFYNNEISEKSEIFDDQFSVERPDGSNFTLKIRSTKLEDSAMYFCASIPGGANTGELFFGEGSRLTVL.